The present TCR beta chain was sequenced within a study of T-cell memory formation after mild COVID-19. Study results and limitations: Several responding clones turned up in pre-infection memory, indicating that cross-reactive memory may have taken part.

A note on this clonotype: Antigen: not known.

Deletions cut 7 bases from V and 0 bases from J, with 11 bases between. This CDR3 contains 14 residues. Germline assignment: CDR1 KGHDR and CDR2 SFDVKD. TCRdb redid the calling of the 5' RACE reads with MiXCR, one entry per CDR3 protein. The table lists about 540,000 distinct CDR3 sequences, roughly 20% of them singletons. This receptor was identified in an adult woman who had mild COVID-19 (a few samples of this study predate the infection). Cell type and time point are not known. The sample taken for sequencing was PBMCs or a T cell subset sorted from them (not recorded which). This chain uses TRBV24-1 with TRBJ2-5; D is unresolved. The CDR3 nucleotides read TGTGCCACCAGCGCGACGGCGTACCAAGAGACCCAGTACTTC. Its translation is CATSATAYQETQYF.